This TCR beta chain was sequenced during a study of technical replicates of blood from a few donors. Germline CDR1 is MGHRA and CDR2 is YSYEKL. The CDR3 covers 14 residues. Trimming cost V 0 bases and J 6 bases, with 8 bases left between them. Here immunoSEQ multiplex PCR was the method, and the copy in TCRdb shows in-frame clones only, minus some. The sample holds roughly 80,000 clones; about 88% are singletons and the top ten take roughly 0.38%. Sequencing was done on a sample of T cells isolated from PBMCs. This clonotype was obtained from a human donor in good health. This chain connects TRBV4-1 to TRBJ2-2; D unresolved. CDR3 loop: CASSQDLISGELFF. Here the CDR3 DNA reads TGCGCCAGCAGCCAAGATCTAATCTCCGGGGAGCTGTTTTTT.